The 11 T cell receptor beta chains listed next were all sequenced from one sample in a study of T cells in Graves' hyperthyroidism and ophthalmopathy (dated by TCRdb to about 2019). Library method: multiplex PCR. The sample was run on an Illumina HiSeq 2000. TCR beta CDR3 regions were amplified from RNA transcripts. For the first round of RT-PCR on the TCR CDR3, the HTBI primer set was used together with the Qiagen OneStep RT-PCR kit. Starting from the raw public reads, TCRdb applied fastp trimming at Q25, assembled clones with MiXCR and retained in-frame beta chains. Rows with a matching CDR3 protein are joined into one entry that keeps the most common DNA and genes. Within this sample are about 330,000 distinct CDR3 sequences, with roughly an eighth of them counted one time only. Approximately 35% of the sample is taken by the ten largest. Sequenced: blood. These receptors came from a woman aged 40 to 50 with Graves' ophthalmopathy.

The sample holds many counts of this clonotype. The chain recombines TRBV6-1 with TRBJ2-2; no clear D. Germline V CDR1 and CDR2: MNHNS, SASEGT. V lost 8 bases, J lost 1 base, and 8 bases lay in between. The CDR3 consists of 13 residues. The CDR3 nucleotides read TGTGCCAGCGACTCTAGGAACACCGGGGAGCTGTTTTTT. It specifies CASDSRNTGELFF.

This clonotype was counted between two and nine times. A much larger clone lies a single base off, so this may be a read error. The chain has TRBV9 and TRBJ2-7; 11 nucleotides align to TRBD2. The V and J ends lost 4 bases and 3 bases, in that order; junction bases with no gene match: 3. The CDR3 sequence is 14 residues long. CDR1 is SGDLS and CDR2 is YYNGEE in the germline V gene. The CDR3 reads CASSLGTSGYEQYF. The CDR3 DNA sequence: TGTGCCAGCAGCCTAGGGACTAGCGGCTACGAGCAGTACTTC.

The chain has TRBV25-1 and TRBJ2-1; 8 bases align to TRBD1. CDR1 and CDR2 (germline): MGHDK, SYGVNS. Trimming at V came to 2 bases and at J to 5 bases, leaving 5 bases not matched to a gene. The CDR3 consists of 15 residues. CDR3 region: CASSEPGQANNEQFF. CDR3 bases: TGTGCCAGCAGTGAACCGGGACAGGCGAACAATGAGCAGTTCTTC. Full variable domain (remainder filled in from reference TRBV25-1 and TRBJ2-1): EADIYQTPRYLVIGTGKKITLECSQTMGHDKMYWYQQDPGMELHLIHYSYGVNSTEKGDLSSESTVSRIRTEHFPLTLESARPSHTSQYLCASSEPGQANNEQFFGPGTRLTVL.

This clonotype was recorded many times. This chain uses TRBV27 with TRBJ1-1; TRBD1 is a possible D gene (6 bases). Germline loops: CDR1 MNHEY, CDR2 SMNVEV (reference sequence). The CDR3 totals 16 residues. V shed 6 bases and J shed 0 bases, with 17 bases lying between them. The CDR3 region has the DNA TGTGCCAGCAGCCGGGACATAAGTCCCCTGAACACTGAAGCTTTCTTT. It codes for CASSRDISPLNTEAFF.

This clonotype was seen many times. The genes are TRBV20-1 and TRBJ2-1; D possibly corresponds to TRBD2 (5 bases). Trimming removed 0 bases from V and 3 bases from J, with 12 bases in between. CDR1 and CDR2 (germline): DFQATT, SNEGSKA (reference sequence). This CDR3 region has 15 residues. CDR3 protein: CSARDRRAGYNEQFF. CDR3 coding DNA: TGCAGTGCTAGAGATCGGCGGGCGGGCTACAATGAGCAGTTCTTC.

J is TRBJ2-1 and V is TRBV3-1; D perhaps matches TRBD1 (6 bases). CDR1 LGHDT and CDR2 YNNKEL come from the germline V gene (reference sequence). The CDR3 length is 13 residues. V gave up 2 bases and J gave up 12 bases, with 14 bases separating them. The DNA of the CDR3 is TGTGCCAGCAGCCAAAGGCAGGGGTTTGCGCAGTTCTTC. Translated: CASSQRQGFAQFF.

This clonotype showed up many times. This rearrangement joins TRBV11-2 to TRBJ2-1; no definite D call. This CDR3 comprises 13 residues. V was trimmed by 5 bases and J by 4 bases, leaving 9 bases between them. Germline CDR1 SGHAT, CDR2 FQNNGV. The CDR3 bases are TGTGCCAGCAGCAACCGGGTTTACAATGAGCAGTTCTTC. As protein: CASSNRVYNEQFF.

This clonotype was seen repeatedly, ten times or more. The chain joins TRBV20-1 to TRBJ2-5; unclear D gene. This CDR3 region has 14 residues. The germline V gene has CDR1 DFQATT and CDR2 SNEGSKA (reference sequence). Trimming cost V 1 base and J 4 bases, with 13 bases left between them. Written as DNA, the CDR3 is TGCAGTGCTAGAGGTCCCAGGTTCCGAGAGACCCAGTACTTC. It encodes CSARGPRFRETQYF.

The chain couples TRBV28 to TRBJ2-5; 11 nucleotides line up with TRBD2. The CDR3 extends over 16 amino acids. Germline V gene sequence: CDR1 MDHEN, CDR2 SYDVKM. V lost 2 bases to trimming and J lost 5 bases; unmatched junction nucleotides: 7. In nucleotides, the CDR3 is TGTGCCAGCAGTTTAGTCTGGGCTAGCGGGAGGGAGACCCAGTACTTC. Its translation is CASSLVWASGRETQYF.

The rearrangement joins TRBV30 to TRBJ2-1; tentatively, D is TRBD2 (5 bases). Germline V gene data show CDR1 as GTSNPN and CDR2 as SVGIG (reference sequence). V was cut by 1 base and J by 9 bases, with 10 bases left in between. This CDR3 contains 12 residues. The CDR3 reads CAWSASRGEQFF. CDR3 sequence (DNA): TGTGCCTGGAGTGCTAGTCGGGGTGAGCAGTTCTTC.

This clonotype was counted ten times or more. J is TRBJ2-3 and V is TRBV7-9; D assignment may be TRBD1 or TRBD2 (5 bases each). The CDR3 covers 11 residues. V lost 6 bases and J lost 6, with 7 bases in between. Germline-derived CDR1 and CDR2 are SEHNR and FQNEAQ (reference sequence). The CDR3 coding sequence is TGTGCCAGCAGGTGGGGGGATACGCAGTATTTT. This gives the protein CASRWGDTQYF.